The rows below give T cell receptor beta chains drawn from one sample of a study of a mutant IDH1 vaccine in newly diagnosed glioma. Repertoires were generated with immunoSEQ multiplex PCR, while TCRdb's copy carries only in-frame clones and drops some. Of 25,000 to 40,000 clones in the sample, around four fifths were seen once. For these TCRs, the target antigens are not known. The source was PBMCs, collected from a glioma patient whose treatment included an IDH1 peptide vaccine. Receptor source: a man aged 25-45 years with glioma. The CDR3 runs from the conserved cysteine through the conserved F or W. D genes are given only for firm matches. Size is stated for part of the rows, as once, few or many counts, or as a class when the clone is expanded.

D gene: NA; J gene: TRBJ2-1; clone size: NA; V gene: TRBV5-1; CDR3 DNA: TGCGCCAGCAGTAGGGTCGACTACAATGAGCAGTTCTTC; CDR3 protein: CASSRVDYNEQFF
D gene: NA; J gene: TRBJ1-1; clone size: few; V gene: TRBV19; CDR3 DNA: TGTGCCAGTACCCCTCAGACAGTAACGAACACTGAAGCTTTCTTT; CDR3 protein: CASTPQTVTNTEAFF
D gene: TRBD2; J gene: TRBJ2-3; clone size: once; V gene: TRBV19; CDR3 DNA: TGTGCCAGTAGTATTACAGCGGGGGAAGGAGATACGCAGTATTTT; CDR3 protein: CASSITAGEGDTQYF
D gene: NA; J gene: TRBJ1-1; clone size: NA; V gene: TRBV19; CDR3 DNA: TGTGCCAGTAATACAGGTGGGCAGATGAACACTGAAGCTTTCTTT; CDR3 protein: CASNTGGQMNTEAFF
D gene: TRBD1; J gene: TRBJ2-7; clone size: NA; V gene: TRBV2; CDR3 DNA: TGTGCCAGCAATGTTTATCCGGGACAGGGGAGCTCCTACGAGCAGTACTTC; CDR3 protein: CASNVYPGQGSSYEQYF
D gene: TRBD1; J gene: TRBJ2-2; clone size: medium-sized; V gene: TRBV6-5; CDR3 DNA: TGTGCCAGCAGTTACTCACAGGGGGCCACCGGGGAGCTGTTTTTT; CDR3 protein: CASSYSQGATGELFF
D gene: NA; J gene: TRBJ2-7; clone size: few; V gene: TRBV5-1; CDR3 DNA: TGCGCCAGCAGCAACGACAGGCCCTACGAGCAGTACTTC; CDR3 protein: CASSNDRPYEQYF
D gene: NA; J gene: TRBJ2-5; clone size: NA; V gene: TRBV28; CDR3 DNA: TGTGCCAGCAGTCCGGGGGGACAGAAAGAGACCCAGTACTTC; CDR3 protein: CASSPGGQKETQYF
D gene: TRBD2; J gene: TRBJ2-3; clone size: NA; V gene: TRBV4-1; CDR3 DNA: TGCGCCAGCAGCCAATCGGAGCGGGGGGGCACAGATACGCAGTATTTT; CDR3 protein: CASSQSERGGTDTQYF
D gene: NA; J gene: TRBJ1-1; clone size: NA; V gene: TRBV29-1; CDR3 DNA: TGCAGCGTTCTTGGGGGAGGGGACACTGAAGCTTTCTTT; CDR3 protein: CSVLGGGDTEAFF
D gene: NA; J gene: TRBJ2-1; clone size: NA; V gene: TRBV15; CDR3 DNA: TGTGCCACCAGCAGAGATCTAGAGCTTTTTTCAGAGTACAATGAGCAGTTCTTC; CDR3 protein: CATSRDLELFSEYNEQFF
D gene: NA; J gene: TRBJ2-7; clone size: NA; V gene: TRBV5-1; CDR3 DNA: TGCGCCAGCAGGCAAACTAGTAGCTACGAGCAGTACTTC; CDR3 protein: CASRQTSSYEQYF
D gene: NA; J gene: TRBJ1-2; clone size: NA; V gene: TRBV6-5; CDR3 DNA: TGTGCCAGCAGGGATGGCATAGGACGGAACTATGGCTACACCTTC; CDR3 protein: CASRDGIGRNYGYTF
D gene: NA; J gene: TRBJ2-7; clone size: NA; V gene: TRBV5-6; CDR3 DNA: TGTGCCAGCAGCCTGGGAGGGCAGGGGGGGACCTACGAGCAGTACTTC; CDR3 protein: CASSLGGQGGTYEQYF
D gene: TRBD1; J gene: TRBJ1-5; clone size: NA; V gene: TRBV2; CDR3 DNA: TGTGCCAGCAGCCCAGGACAGGGCGGCAATCAGCCCCAGCATTTT; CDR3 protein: CASSPGQGGNQPQHF
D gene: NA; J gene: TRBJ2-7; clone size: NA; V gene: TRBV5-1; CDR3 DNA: TGCGCCAGCAGCCGGGTGGGGGCCGAGCAGTACTTC; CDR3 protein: CASSRVGAEQYF
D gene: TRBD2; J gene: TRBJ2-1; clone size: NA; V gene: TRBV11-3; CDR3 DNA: TGTGCCAGCAGCTTAGTGGTGGGAGGGTCCGAGCAGTTCTTC; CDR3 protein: CASSLVVGGSEQFF
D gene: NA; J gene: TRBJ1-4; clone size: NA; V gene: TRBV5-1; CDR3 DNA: TGCGCCAGCAGCTTGGGGGGCTCCGAAAAACTGTTTTTT; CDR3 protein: CASSLGGSEKLFF
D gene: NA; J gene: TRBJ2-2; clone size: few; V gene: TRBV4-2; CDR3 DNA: TGTGCCAGCAGCCAAGGACTAGCGAACACCGGGGAGCTGTTTTTT; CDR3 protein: CASSQGLANTGELFF
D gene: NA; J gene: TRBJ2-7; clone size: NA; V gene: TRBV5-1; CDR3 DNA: TGCGCCAGCAGCTTGGGCAGGGGCGGCTACGAGCAGTACTTC; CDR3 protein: CASSLGRGGYEQYF
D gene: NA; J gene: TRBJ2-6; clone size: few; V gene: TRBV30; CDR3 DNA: TGTGCCTGGAAGGAGCTGTATTCTGGGGCCAACGTCCTGACTTTC; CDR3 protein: CAWKELYSGANVLTF
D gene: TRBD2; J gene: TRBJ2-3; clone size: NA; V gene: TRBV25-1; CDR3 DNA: TGTGCCAGCAGTGGAACTAGCGGTTACACAGATACGCAGTATTTT; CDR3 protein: CASSGTSGYTDTQYF
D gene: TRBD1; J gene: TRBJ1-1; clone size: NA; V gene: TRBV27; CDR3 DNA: TGTGCCAGCAGCCCCGTAGGGGGCACTAACACTGAAGCTTTCTTT; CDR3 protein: CASSPVGGTNTEAFF
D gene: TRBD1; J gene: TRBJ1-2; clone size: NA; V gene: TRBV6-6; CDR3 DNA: TGTGCCAGCAGAAGGGACAGGGGGCTCTATGGCTACACCTTC; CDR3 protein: CASRRDRGLYGYTF
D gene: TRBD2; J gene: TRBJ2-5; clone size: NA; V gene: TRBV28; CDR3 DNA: TGTGCCAGCAAAATGACTAGCCGGGAGACCCAGTACTTC; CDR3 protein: CASKMTSRETQYF
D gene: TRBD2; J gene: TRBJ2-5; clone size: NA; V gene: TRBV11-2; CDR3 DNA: TGTGCCAGCAGCGGCCGGACTAGCGGGGGCCATACGGAGACCCAGTACTTC; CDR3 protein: CASSGRTSGGHTETQYF
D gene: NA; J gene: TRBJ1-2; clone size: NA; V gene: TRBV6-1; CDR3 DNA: TGTGCCAGCAGTGAAGCGGGACACCTCTATGGCTACACCTTC; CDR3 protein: CASSEAGHLYGYTF
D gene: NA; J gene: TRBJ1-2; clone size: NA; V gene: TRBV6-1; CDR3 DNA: TGTGCCAGCACAATGGGTCCTTATTCTCGGGGCTACACCTTC; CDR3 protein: CASTMGPYSRGYTF
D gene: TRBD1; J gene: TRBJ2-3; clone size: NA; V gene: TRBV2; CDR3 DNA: TGTGCCAGCAGTGGGGACAGGGTGAAAGATACGCAGTATTTT; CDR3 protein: CASSGDRVKDTQYF
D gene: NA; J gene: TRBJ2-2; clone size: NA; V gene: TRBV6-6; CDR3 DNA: TGTGCCACCAAACCGACTGAAAGCGTGACCACCGGGGAGCTGTTTTTT; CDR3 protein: CATKPTESVTTGELFF
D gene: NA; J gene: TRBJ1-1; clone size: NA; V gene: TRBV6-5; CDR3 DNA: TGTGCCAGCAGTTACTCGGCGGTTGAGGGAGGGACTGAAGCTTTCTTT; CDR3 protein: CASSYSAVEGGTEAFF
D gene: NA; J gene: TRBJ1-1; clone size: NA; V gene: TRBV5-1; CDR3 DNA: TGCGCCAGCAGTGGTCTCGTCAGGGACACTGAAGCTTTCTTT; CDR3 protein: CASSGLVRDTEAFF
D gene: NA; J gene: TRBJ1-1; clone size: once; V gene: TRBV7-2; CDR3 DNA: TGTGCCAGCAGCTTAGCGCAGATCTCCGGGGGCACTGAAGCTTTCTTT; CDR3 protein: CASSLAQISGGTEAFF
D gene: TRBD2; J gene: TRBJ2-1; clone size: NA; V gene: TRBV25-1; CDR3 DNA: TGTGCCAGCAGTGGCAGGACAGGTTTGACTAGCGGGCACAATGAGCAGTTCTTC; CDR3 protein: CASSGRTGLTSGHNEQFF
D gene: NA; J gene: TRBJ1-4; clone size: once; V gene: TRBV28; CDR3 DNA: TGTGCCAGCAGTGGGGGACCGACGGAACTGTTTTTT; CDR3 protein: CASSGGPTELFF
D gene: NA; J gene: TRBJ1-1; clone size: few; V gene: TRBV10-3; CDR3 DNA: TGTGCCATCAGTGAAGCGGAGGGGAACACTGAAGCTTTCTTT; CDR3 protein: CAISEAEGNTEAFF
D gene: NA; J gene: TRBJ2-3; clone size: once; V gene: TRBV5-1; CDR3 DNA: TGCGCCAGCAGCTTTAGGGTGAGCACAGATACGCAGTATTTT; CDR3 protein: CASSFRVSTDTQYF
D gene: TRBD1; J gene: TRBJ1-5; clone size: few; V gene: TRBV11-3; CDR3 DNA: TGTGCCATCCAGCGGGGGACAGCCGATCAGCCCCAGCATTTT; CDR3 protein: CAIQRGTADQPQHF
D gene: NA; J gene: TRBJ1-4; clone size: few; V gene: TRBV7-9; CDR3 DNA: TGTGCCAGCAGCTTAGTAGGGACTACTAATGAAAAACTGTTTTTT; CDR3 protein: CASSLVGTTNEKLFF
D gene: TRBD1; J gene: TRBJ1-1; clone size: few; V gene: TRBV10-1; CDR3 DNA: TGCGCCAGCAGCGGGGACAGGAACACTGAAGCTTTCTTT; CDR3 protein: CASSGDRNTEAFF
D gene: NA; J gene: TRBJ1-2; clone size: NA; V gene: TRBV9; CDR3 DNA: TGTGCCAGCAGCGTAGAAGGCAGACCCGGCTACACCTTC; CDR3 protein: CASSVEGRPGYTF
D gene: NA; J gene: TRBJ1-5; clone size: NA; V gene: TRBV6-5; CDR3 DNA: TGTGCCAGCAGTTCTACGGACGGGAATAATCAGCCCCAGCATTTT; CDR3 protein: CASSSTDGNNQPQHF
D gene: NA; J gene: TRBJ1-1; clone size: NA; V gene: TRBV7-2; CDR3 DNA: TGTGCCAGCAGCTTAAGTAGGGCCATGAACACTGAAGCTTTCTTT; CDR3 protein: CASSLSRAMNTEAFF
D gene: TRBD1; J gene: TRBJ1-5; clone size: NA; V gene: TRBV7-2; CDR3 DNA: TGTGCCAGCAGCTCTAAGGGGGCGGTGGACAGGGGAGATCAGCCCCAGCATTTT; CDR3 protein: CASSSKGAVDRGDQPQHF
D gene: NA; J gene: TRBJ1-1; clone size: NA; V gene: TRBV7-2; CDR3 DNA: TGTGCCAGCAGCCTCAACAGGGAAATGGGCACTGAAGCTTTCTTT; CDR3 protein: CASSLNREMGTEAFF
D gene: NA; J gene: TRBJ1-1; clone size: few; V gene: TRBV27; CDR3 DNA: TGTGCCAGCAGTTTATCACGGCTGAACACTGAAGCTTTCTTT; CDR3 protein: CASSLSRLNTEAFF
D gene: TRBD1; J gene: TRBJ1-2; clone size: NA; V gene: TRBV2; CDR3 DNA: TGTGCCAGCAGCCGACGGGACAGGGGGCGGTTACACTATGGCTACACCTTC; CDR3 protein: CASSRRDRGRLHYGYTF
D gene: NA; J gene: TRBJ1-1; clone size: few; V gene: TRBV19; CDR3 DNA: TGTGCCAGTAGTGGGGACGGTCGGAACACTGAAGCTTTCTTT; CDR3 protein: CASSGDGRNTEAFF
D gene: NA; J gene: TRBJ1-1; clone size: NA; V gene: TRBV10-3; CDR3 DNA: TGTGCCATCAGTGAGTCAGGAGCACCTGGGGGAACTGAAGCTTTCTTT; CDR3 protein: CAISESGAPGGTEAFF
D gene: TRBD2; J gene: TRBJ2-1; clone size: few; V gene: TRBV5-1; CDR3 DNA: TGCGCCAGCAGCTTGAGGATGGGCGGGGGGCTCAACAATGAGCAGTTCTTC; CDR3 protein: CASSLRMGGGLNNEQFF